Each of the 3 T cell receptor beta chains below was sequenced from the same sample in a study of shared clonotypes between healthy human individuals. Clones were sequenced by immunoSEQ multiplex PCR, and TCRdb holds only the in-frame ones, with some missing. The data hold 1.5 million to 2.5 million clones, with just under 95% observed a single time. Selected positively for CCR7 and CD45RO-negative, naive CD8 cells excluded terminally differentiated effector memory CD45RA+ cells. Material: naive CD8+ T cells sorted from blood. The receptors derive from a man between 18 and 35 years old in good health.

This CDR3 is CASSPSSAGIHEQFF. In DNA form, the CDR3 reads TGTGCCAGCAGTCCCTCTAGCGCTGGAATCCATGAGCAGTTCTTC. The V gene is TRBV27, the J gene TRBJ2-1, with D possibly matching TRBD2 (6 bases). Germline CDR1 is MNHEY and CDR2 is SMNVEV (reference sequence). With 5 bases removed from V and 8 bases from J, the gap between germline ends came to 19 bases. The length of the CDR3 is 15 residues.

The chain couples TRBV7-9 to TRBJ2-1; 15 nucleotides match TRBD2. CDR3 size: 15 residues. Germline CDR1 is SEHNR and CDR2 is FQNEAQ (reference sequence). The V and J ends lost 5 bases and 9 bases, in that order; junction bases with no gene match: 5. The CDR3 DNA follows: TGTGCCAGCAGCCCCGGACTAGCGGGGGGGTTTGAGCAGTTCTTC. It is translated as CASSPGLAGGFEQFF.

V usage is TRBV13 and J usage is TRBJ2-1; TRBD2 aligns across 10 bases. Losses at the gene ends were 5 bases for V and 10 bases for J; bases not matched to a gene: 11. Germline assignment: CDR1 PRHDT and CDR2 FYEKMQ (reference sequence). The CDR3 spans 15 residues. CDR3: CASSQRVAGGKEQFF. The CDR3 nucleotides read TGTGCCAGCAGCCAAAGGGTAGCGGGGGGCAAGGAGCAGTTCTTC.